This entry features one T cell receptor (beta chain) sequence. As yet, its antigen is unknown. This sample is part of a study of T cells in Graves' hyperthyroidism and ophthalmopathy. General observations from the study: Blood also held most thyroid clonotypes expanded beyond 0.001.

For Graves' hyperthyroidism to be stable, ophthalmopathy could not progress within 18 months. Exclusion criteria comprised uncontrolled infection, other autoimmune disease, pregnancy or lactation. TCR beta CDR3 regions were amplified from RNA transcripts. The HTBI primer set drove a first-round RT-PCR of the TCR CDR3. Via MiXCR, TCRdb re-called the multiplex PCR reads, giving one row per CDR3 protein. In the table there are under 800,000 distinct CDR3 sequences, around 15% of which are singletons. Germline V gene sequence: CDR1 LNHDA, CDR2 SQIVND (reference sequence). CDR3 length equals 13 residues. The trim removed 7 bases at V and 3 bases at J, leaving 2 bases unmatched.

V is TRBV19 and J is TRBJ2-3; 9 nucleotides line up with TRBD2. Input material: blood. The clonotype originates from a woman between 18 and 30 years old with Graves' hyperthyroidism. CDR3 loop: CASKGLATDTQYF. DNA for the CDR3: TGTGCCAGTAAGGGACTAGCTACAGATACGCAGTATTTT.